This record concerns one TCR beta chain sequence. Its target is not known. Construction of TCR beta libraries was performed using quantitative 5'-RACE with molecular barcodes. TCRdb reprocessed the 5' RACE reads via MiXCR and lists one record per CDR3 protein. The data show 200,000 to 250,000 distinct CDR3 sequences, 20% to 30% seen once. The data originate from a study of CD8 T cells in ankylosing spondylitis. Study findings and constraints: Some of the motif variants had earlier been found in reactive arthritis patients' fluid and blood. A TCR beta motif of several highly homologous variants seemed to mark ankylosing spondylitis blood.

CDR1 is SQVTM, CDR2 ANQGSEA, per germline. This CDR3 spans 14 amino acids. Trimming took 1 base from V and 5 from J, leaving 13 bases between them. This chain links TRBV29-1 with TRBJ2-3; D possibly corresponds to TRBD2 (6 bases). The sample consisted of blood, either unsorted or a sorted T cell fraction (not recorded which). The TCR sequence derives from a male donor with ankylosing spondylitis or in good health (not recorded which). CDR3 DNA: TGCAGCGTTGAAGGGGGAGCGGGTGTAGATACGCAGTATTTT. Encoded protein: CSVEGGAGVDTQYF.